The 20 T cell receptor beta chains below were found in one sample sequenced in a study of blood T cells in healthy people across ages. With a J-beta primer mix and a sample-barcoded 5' primer, a second PCR ran roughly 6 to 11 cycles. MiXCR, applied by TCRdb to the 5' RACE reads, yields one record per CDR3 protein. The table shows around 1,700,000 distinct CDR3 sequences, with about 28% occurring only once. Sequencing input: blood. These receptors all come from a woman aged 30 to 39 in good health.

A remark on this clonotype: A much larger clonotype is one base distant, so this may be a read error. CDR3: CSAGRGAYEQFF. CDR3 nucleotides: TGCAGCGCCGGGAGGGGAGCCTACGAGCAGTTCTTC. The chain carries TRBV29-1 and TRBJ2-1; 8 bases are a match to TRBD2. This CDR3 has 12 amino acids. Trimming took 7 bases from V and 10 from J; bases not matched to a gene: 9. The germline V gene has CDR1 SQVTM and CDR2 ANQGSEA.

This clonotype has only a few counts. The chain links TRBV9 to TRBJ2-6; D uncertain. CDR1 is SGDLS, CDR2 YYNGEE, per germline. Trimming stripped 7 bases from V and 1 base from J, with 12 bases between. The CDR3 extends over 15 amino acids. CDR3 in amino acids: CASPPPRSGANVLTF. DNA for the CDR3: TGTGCCAGCCCCCCCCCCAGGTCTGGGGCCAACGTCCTGACTTTC. Together with reference TRBV9 and TRBJ2-6, the CDR3 gives the full variable domain: DSGVTQTPKHLITATGQRVTLRCSPRSGDLSVYWYQQSLDQGLQFLIQYYNGEERAKGNILERFSAQQFPDLHSELNLSSLELGDSALYFCASPPPRSGANVLTFGAGSRLTVL.

This clonotype was found a few times. V usage is TRBV12-3 or TRBV12-4 and J usage is TRBJ2-1, with D unclear. V lost 4 bases, J lost 5 bases, and 12 bases lay in between. This CDR3 has 14 residues. CDR3 loop: CASSSVWSDNEQFF. CDR3 bases: TGTGCCAGCAGTTCAGTTTGGTCCGACAATGAGCAGTTCTTC.

The genes are TRBV12-3 or TRBV12-4 and TRBJ2-1; D is uncertain. Trimming stripped 5 bases from V and 9 bases from J, with 8 bases between. The CDR3 totals 11 residues. The CDR3 sequence: CASSVYGEQFF. DNA for the CDR3: TGTGCCAGCAGTGTATATGGTGAGCAGTTCTTC.

There are a few counts of this clonotype. The rearrangement links TRBV11-2 to TRBJ2-1; D remains ambiguous. The CDR3 is 16 amino acids. Germline V gives CDR1 SGHAT, CDR2 FQNNGV. Trimming stripped 4 bases from V and 0 bases from J, with 13 bases between. The CDR3 here is CASSSDWGSSYNEQFF. The CDR3 DNA sequence: TGTGCCAGCAGCTCAGACTGGGGAAGCTCCTACAATGAGCAGTTCTTC. Variable domain in full (rest from reference TRBV11-2 and TRBJ2-1): EAGVAQSPRYKIIEKRQSVAFWCNPISGHATLYWYQQILGQGPKLLIQFQNNGVVDDSQLPKDRFSAERLKGVDSTLKIQPAKLEDSAVYLCASSSDWGSSYNEQFFGPGTRLTVL.

This clonotype was recorded many times. The V gene is TRBV20-1, the J gene TRBJ1-2, with D possibly matching TRBD1 (5 bases). Trimming stripped 1 base from V and 4 bases from J, with 7 bases between. This CDR3 comprises 12 residues. Germline CDR1 reads DFQATT; CDR2 reads SNEGSKA (reference sequence). The CDR3 DNA sequence: TGCAGTGCTAGAGGGGGACCCTATGGCTACACCTTC. Protein sequence: CSARGGPYGYTF.

Concerning this clonotype: Sequence at one end of the junction differs from germline and may be a read error. The chain has TRBV3-1 and TRBJ2-3; D gene unclear. From germline, CDR1 is LGHDT and CDR2 YNNKEL (reference sequence). The CDR3 extends over 14 amino acids. CDR3 sequence (DNA): TGTGCCGGCAGCCAAGATGTTATGTCAGATACGCAGTATTTT. This gives the protein CAGSQDVMSDTQYF.

Ten or more counts support this clonotype. This chain uses TRBV5-1 with TRBJ2-6, with TRBD1 identical over 8 bases. With 0 bases clipped from V and 2 bases from J, the junction kept 7 bases outside the gene matches. The CDR3 is 18 residues long. Germline V lookup: CDR1 SGHRS, CDR2 YFSETQ. The CDR3 spells CASSLAGGALAGANVLTF. The CDR3 DNA sequence: TGCGCCAGCAGCTTGGCAGGGGGCGCCTTAGCTGGGGCCAACGTCCTGACTTTC.

The chain uses TRBV5-8 and TRBJ2-7; D may be TRBD2 (6 bases). The germline V gene encodes CDR1 SGHTS and CDR2 YDEGEE. CDR3 length equals 15 residues. Trimming took 7 bases from V and 0 from J, leaving 17 bases between them. The CDR3 region is CASSRLGGASYEQYF. CDR3 DNA: TGTGCCAGCTCTCGGCTGGGGGGAGCCTCCTACGAGCAGTACTTC.

The DNA of the CDR3 is TGTACCAGCAGCGCCGACAGGGGGTATCAGCCCCAGCATTTT. It yields the protein CTSSADRGYQPQHF. This rearrangement joins TRBV7-2 to TRBJ1-5, with 9 bases lining up with TRBD1. The CDR3 sequence is 14 residues long. The V segment lost 5 bases and the J segment 5 bases; nucleotides outside the gene matches: 4. Germline values: CDR1 SGHTA, CDR2 FQGNSA.

This clonotype occurred a few times. One base separates it from a far larger clone, so it is likely a read error. The chain combines TRBV7-2 with TRBJ2-4; TRBD2 might be the D (5 bases). Germline loops: CDR1 SGHTA, CDR2 FQGNSA. The CDR3 spans 15 residues. Trimming left V 5 bases short and J 0 bases short, with 11 bases between. The CDR3 here is CASSPGELAKNIQYF. The CDR3 DNA follows: TGTGCCAGCAGCCCTGGGGAGTTAGCCAAAAACATTCAGTACTTC. Looking up the rest from reference TRBV7-2 and TRBJ2-4 gives the full variable domain: GAGVSQSPSNKVTEKGKDVELRCDPISGHTALYWYRQSLGQGLEFLIYFQGNSAPDKSGLPSDRFSAERTGGSVSTLTIQRTQQEDSAVYLCASSPGELAKNIQYFGAGTRLSVL.

Only a few counts were recorded for this clonotype. Given a much more abundant clone one base away, this may be a read error. The gene calls are TRBV20-1 and TRBJ2-4; D gene uncertain. Germline V lookup: CDR1 DFQATT, CDR2 SNEGSKA (reference sequence). The CDR3 sequence is 12 residues long. Here the CDR3 DNA reads TGCAGGGCTAGAGTGGGCTCAAACATTCAGTACTTC. It yields the protein CRARVGSNIQYF.

This clonotype was seen ten or more times. V is TRBV29-1 and J is TRBJ2-5; tentative D call: TRBD2 (7 bases). The germline V and J ends were trimmed by 5 bases and 1 base, with 17 bases remaining between them. This CDR3 region has 15 residues. Germline values: CDR1 SQVTM, CDR2 ANQGSEA. CDR3 in DNA: TGCAGCGTTCCTAAGGGGGGGGGGACCCAAGAGACCCAGTACTTC. It encodes CSVPKGGGTQETQYF. The full variable domain, rest sourced from reference TRBV29-1 and TRBJ2-5, is SAVISQKPSRDICQRGTSLTIQCQVDSQVTMMFWYRQQPGQSLTLIATANQGSEATYESGFVIDKFPISRPNLTFSTLTVSNMSPEDSSIYLCSVPKGGGTQETQYFGPGTRLLVL.

Comments on this clonotype: A much larger clone is a single base away; this may be a read error. The rearrangement links TRBV29-1 to TRBJ1-2, with 7 positions matching TRBD1. Germline V gene data show CDR1 as SQVTM and CDR2 as ANQGSEA. The V gene end was trimmed by 4 bases and the J gene end by 7 bases; junction bases not matched to a gene: 6. The CDR3 consists of 12 residues. As DNA, the CDR3 is TGCAGCGTTGTCCTAGGGGGCCCTGGCTACACCTTC. Its translation is CSVVLGGPGYTF.

This chain links TRBV6-5 with TRBJ1-5; D perhaps matches TRBD1 (5 bases). The CDR3 covers 16 residues. The V gene's germline CDR1 is MNHEY and CDR2 SVGAGI. Trimming removed 2 bases from V and 0 bases from J, with 11 bases in between. The CDR3 sequence is CASSYRRGHSNQPQHF. The CDR3 region has the DNA TGTGCCAGCAGTTACAGGAGGGGTCATAGCAATCAGCCCCAGCATTTT.

The chain has TRBV5-4 and TRBJ2-2; D not resolved. The germline V gene encodes CDR1 SGHNT and CDR2 YYREEE (reference sequence). The CDR3 spans 14 residues. V lost 1 base and J 0 bases, leaving 4 bases between the germline ends. CDR3 protein: CASSLPSNTGELFF. CDR3 DNA sequence: TGTGCCAGCAGCTTGCCATCGAACACCGGGGAGCTGTTTTTT.

Concerning this clonotype: Compared with germline, one end of the junction differs, possibly owing to a read error. The CDR3 loop is CASSLVGHRGPSSTDTQDF. The CDR3 coding sequence is TGTGCCAGCAGCTTAGTAGGGCACAGGGGACCCTCTTCCACAGATACGCAGGATTTT. This chain connects TRBV7-2 to TRBJ2-3, with 7 bases lining up with TRBD1. The CDR3 is 19 residues long. From germline, CDR1 is SGHTA and CDR2 FQGNSA.

The V and J genes are TRBV5-1 and TRBJ2-3, with D unresolved. CDR3 length: 14 residues. Between the trimmed V and J ends, which lost 2 bases and 2 bases, there was a span of 9 bases. In germline, CDR1 is SGHRS, CDR2 YFSETQ. This CDR3 is CASSLSDNTDTQYF. The CDR3 DNA reads as TGCGCCAGCAGCTTATCTGATAACACAGATACGCAGTATTTT. Filled out from reference TRBV5-1 and TRBJ2-3, the complete variable domain reads KAGVTQTPRYLIKTRGQQVTLSCSPISGHRSVSWYQQTPGQGLQFLFEYFSETQRNKGNFPGRFSGRQFSNSRSEMNVSTLELGDSALYLCASSLSDNTDTQYFGPGTRLTVL.

This clonotype was detected ten times or more. V is TRBV29-1 and J is TRBJ2-1; 10 bases match TRBD2. V lost 8 bases to trimming and J lost 7 bases; unmatched junction nucleotides: 8. CDR1 is SQVTM and CDR2 is ANQGSEA in the germline V gene. This CDR3 comprises 13 residues. CDR3 protein: CSSSSGGGNEQFF. As DNA, the CDR3 is TGCAGCTCCTCTAGCGGGGGAGGGAATGAGCAGTTCTTC.

This chain links TRBV23-1 with TRBJ2-4, with D maybe TRBD2 (5 bases). The last part of the DNA fits TRBJ2-7 better; the J call may be wrong. TRBV23-1 carries the ORF label, with uncertain function. The CDR3 contains 17 residues. CDR3 sequence (DNA): TGCGCCAGCAGTCAATTGGAATCTGGACTTACGGGGTGCGAGCAGTACTTC. Its protein is CASSQLESGLTGCEQYF.